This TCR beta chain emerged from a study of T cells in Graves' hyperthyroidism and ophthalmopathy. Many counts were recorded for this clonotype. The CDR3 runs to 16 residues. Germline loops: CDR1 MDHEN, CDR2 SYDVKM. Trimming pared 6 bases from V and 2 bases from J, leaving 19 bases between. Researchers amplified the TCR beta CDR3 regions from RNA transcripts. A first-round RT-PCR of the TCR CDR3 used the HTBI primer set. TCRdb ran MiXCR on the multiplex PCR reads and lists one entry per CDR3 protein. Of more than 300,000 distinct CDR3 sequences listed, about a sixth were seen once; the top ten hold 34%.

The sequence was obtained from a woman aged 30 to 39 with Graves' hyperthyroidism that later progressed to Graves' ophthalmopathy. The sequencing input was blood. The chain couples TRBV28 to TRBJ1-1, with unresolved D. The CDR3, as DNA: TGTGCCAGCAGGCCGCGGGGTAGTCTCCTAAACACTGAAGCTTTCTTT. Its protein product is CASRPRGSLLNTEAFF.